One sample yielded the 15 T cell receptor beta chains listed below, sequenced in a study of control samples from healthy donors and cancer patients (dated by TCRdb to about 2020). The library was produced with the immunoSEQ multiplex PCR assay. As stored in TCRdb, this immuneACCESS dataset retains in-frame rearrangements with V and J assigned. A fraction of the clones does not appear; measured against another copy, unresolved V genes explain less than half of the discrepancy, and the remainder lacks a known reason. For this sample there are around 110,000 clones; 80% to 90% appear just once. Less than 1.5% of the sample is held by the ten biggest clonotypes. The sample consisted of PBMCs. Receptors originate from a woman aged 50 to 65 with colorectal cancer.

CDR3: CASSLGAGQMNTEAFF. The DNA for the CDR3 is TGTGCCAGCAGCTTGGGGGCGGGACAGATGAACACTGAAGCTTTCTTT. The chain combines TRBV5-6 with TRBJ1-1; 7 bases line up with TRBD1. The CDR3 spans 16 residues. Germline assignment: CDR1 SGHDT and CDR2 YYEEEE. Trimming removed 0 bases from V and 0 bases from J; junction bases left unmatched: 5. Full variable domain (rest looked up from reference TRBV5-6 and TRBJ1-1): DAGVTQSPTHLIKTRGQQVTLRCSPKSGHDTVSWYQQALGQGPQFIFQYYEEEERQRGNFPDRFSGHQFPNYSSELNVNALLLGDSALYLCASSLGAGQMNTEAFFGQGTRLTVV.

The gene calls are TRBV5-1 and TRBJ2-7, with D perhaps TRBD2 (6 bases). V was shortened by 4 bases and J by 2 bases, with 19 bases between the two germline ends. CDR1 and CDR2 (germline): SGHRS, YFSETQ. This CDR3 is built from 16 residues. The CDR3 region is CASSTGPTEGTYEQYF. The CDR3 nucleotides are TGCGCCAGCAGCACGGGCCCTACGGAGGGTACCTACGAGCAGTACTTC.

This rearrangement joins TRBV9 to TRBJ2-5; D possibly corresponds to TRBD1 (6 bases). CDR1 is SGDLS and CDR2 is YYNGEE in the germline V gene. V was clipped by 5 bases and J by 4 bases, with 12 bases between them. CDR3 length: 13 residues. The CDR3 region has the DNA TGTGCCAGCAGTAAAACAGGGAGAGAGACCCAGTACTTC. Translated, it gives CASSKTGRETQYF.

The chain has TRBV2 and TRBJ1-1; TRBD1 matches at 8 bases. With V trimmed by 2 bases and J by 4 bases, 6 bases remained unmatched. The CDR3 has 15 amino acids. Germline-derived CDR1 and CDR2 are SNHLY and FYNNEI. CDR3 in amino acids: CASSERTGRRTEAFF. The CDR3 DNA reads as TGTGCCAGCAGTGAACGGACAGGGAGGCGCACTGAAGCTTTCTTT. Variable domain in full (rest from reference TRBV2 and TRBJ1-1): EPEVTQTPSHQVTQMGQEVILRCVPISNHLYFYWYRQILGQKVEFLVSFYNNEISEKSEIFDDQFSVERPDGSNFTLKIRSTKLEDSAMYFCASSERTGRRTEAFFGQGTRLTVV.

The chain uses TRBV5-1 and TRBJ1-1; TRBD1 matches 9 bases. The trim removed 7 bases at V and 6 bases at J, leaving 10 bases unmatched. Per the germline V gene, CDR1 is SGHRS and CDR2 is YFSETQ. CDR3 length: 14 amino acids. The CDR3 coding sequence is TGCGCCAGCGGCCGAGGGACAGGGTTCGCTGAAGCTTTCTTT. This translates into CASGRGTGFAEAFF.

This clone was seen a few times. The chain employs TRBV30 and TRBJ1-4; 7 positions agree with TRBD1. CDR1 GTSNPN and CDR2 SVGIG come from the germline V gene (reference sequence). This CDR3 comprises 14 residues. The trim removed 0 bases at V and 7 bases at J, leaving 5 bases unmatched. CDR3 residues: CAWSVTGMGEKLFF. CDR3 in DNA: TGTGCCTGGAGTGTGACAGGGATGGGTGAAAAACTGTTTTTT.

The chain is built from TRBV6-2 or TRBV6-3 and TRBJ2-3, with D uncertain. The CDR3 loop spans 15 amino acids. CDR1 is MNHEY and CDR2 is SVGEGT in the germline V gene. The V gene lost 6 bases and the J gene lost 2 bases, with 15 bases spanning the gap. The CDR3 nucleotides read TGTGCCAGCAGCCAATCGGGCCTACCCACAGATACGCAGTATTTT. This encodes CASSQSGLPTDTQYF.

The V gene is TRBV6-5, the J gene TRBJ1-6; D unresolved. V was shortened by 6 bases and J by 7 bases, with 10 bases between the two germline ends. The germline V gene encodes CDR1 MNHEY and CDR2 SVGAGI. The CDR3 runs 13 residues. The CDR3 sequence: CASRGGPNSPLHF. The CDR3 coding sequence is TGTGCCAGCAGGGGAGGCCCAAATTCACCCCTCCACTTT.

V and J are TRBV2 and TRBJ1-1, with a tentative D call TRBD1 (6 bases). The CDR3 has 11 amino acids. V was trimmed by 10 bases and J by 4 bases, leaving 10 bases between them. The V gene's germline CDR1 is SNHLY and CDR2 FYNNEI. The CDR3 reads CAIQGGTEAFF. The CDR3 coding sequence is TGTGCCATACAGGGAGGCACTGAAGCTTTCTTT.

The chain is built from TRBV7-2 and TRBJ1-4; 10 bases match TRBD1. The V segment lost 5 bases and the J segment 9 bases; nucleotides outside the gene matches: 12. This CDR3 is 16 amino acids long. CDR1 and CDR2 (germline): SGHTA, FQGNSA. The CDR3 loop is CASSKTGTGVFKKLFF. CDR3 sequence (DNA): TGTGCCAGCAGCAAGACAGGGACAGGGGTTTTTAAAAAACTGTTTTTT.

The chain is built from TRBV6-5 and TRBJ2-3, with D possibly being TRBD1 (5 bases). The germline V gene encodes CDR1 MNHEY and CDR2 SVGAGI. This CDR3 has 12 amino acids. V shed 5 bases and J shed 14 bases, with 17 bases lying between them. CDR3 protein: CASSPRGGAGYF. The CDR3 nucleotides read TGTGCCAGCAGTCCTCGTGGTGGGGCCGGGTATTTT.

The chain couples TRBV24-1 to TRBJ2-3; 7 bases map to TRBD1. With V trimmed by 7 bases and J by 2 bases, 5 bases remained unmatched. This CDR3 contains 14 residues. Germline loops: CDR1 KGHDR, CDR2 SFDVKD. The chain's CDR3 is CATRSDRFTDTQYF. CDR3 sequence (DNA): TGTGCCACCAGATCGGACAGGTTCACAGATACGCAGTATTTT.

This sequence joins TRBV11-2 and TRBJ2-2; unclear D gene. V gave up 5 bases and J gave up 5 bases, with 6 bases separating them. The CDR3 runs 12 residues. Germline-derived CDR1 and CDR2 are SGHAT and FQNNGV. The DNA of the CDR3 is TGTGCCAGCAGCCCGCTTACCGGGGAGCTGTTTTTT. It codes for CASSPLTGELFF.

The chain has TRBV27 and TRBJ1-1, with a weak D call TRBD1 (5 bases). This CDR3 has 14 amino acids. Germline-derived CDR1 and CDR2 are MNHEY and SMNVEV (reference sequence). The ends were cut back, 2 bases at V and 4 bases at J, with 11 bases in the middle. CDR3 in DNA: TGTGCCAGCAGTTTAGTGGGGGTGGGCACTGAAGCTTTCTTT. Translation gives CASSLVGVGTEAFF.

The rearrangement uses TRBV7-9 and TRBJ1-4, with 7 positions matching TRBD1. CDR1 and CDR2 (germline): SEHNR, FQNEAQ (reference sequence). This CDR3 region has 15 residues. Trimming removed 5 bases from V and 7 bases from J; junction bases left unmatched: 10. This CDR3 reads CASSPPGQLLEKLFF. In DNA, the CDR3 is TGTGCCAGCAGCCCCCCGGGACAGCTTCTTGAAAAACTGTTTTTT.